This T cell receptor (beta chain) is from a study of cytomegalovirus exposure and HLA in healthy donors. Overall study results and limits: Beyond CMV serostatus, there was no information to go on about immune exposure.

Both 60 Vbeta primers and 13 Jbeta primers went into the PCR. Clones were read by immunoSEQ multiplex PCR, and TCRdb kept only the in-frame ones, dropping some. The sample holds a few hundred thousand clones, about 70% seen once. Germline V gene lookup returns CDR1 SGDLS and CDR2 YYNGEE. The CDR3 is made up of 15 amino acids. Trimming stripped 1 base from V and 3 bases from J, with 13 bases between. On this clone itself: Its antigen is as yet unknown.

The chain couples TRBV9 to TRBJ1-1; no reliable D call. Sequencing was performed on PBMCs. The sequence derives from a woman in her 30s in good health and CMV-seronegative. The CDR3 sequence: CASSVLGTADTEAFF. The CDR3 bases are TGTGCCAGCAGCGTACTGGGTACGGCGGACACTGAAGCTTTCTTT.